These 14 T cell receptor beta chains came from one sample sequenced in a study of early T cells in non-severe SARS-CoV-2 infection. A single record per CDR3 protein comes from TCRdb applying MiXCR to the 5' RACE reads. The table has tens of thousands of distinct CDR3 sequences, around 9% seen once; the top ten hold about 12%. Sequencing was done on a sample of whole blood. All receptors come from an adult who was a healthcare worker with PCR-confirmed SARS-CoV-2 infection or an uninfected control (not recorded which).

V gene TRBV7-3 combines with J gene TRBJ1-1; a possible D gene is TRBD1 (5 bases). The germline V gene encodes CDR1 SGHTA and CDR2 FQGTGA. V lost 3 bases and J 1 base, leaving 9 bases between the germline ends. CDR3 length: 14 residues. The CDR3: CASSLGGKNTEAFF. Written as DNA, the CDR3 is TGTGCCAGCAGCTTGGGGGGGAAGAACACTGAAGCTTTCTTT.

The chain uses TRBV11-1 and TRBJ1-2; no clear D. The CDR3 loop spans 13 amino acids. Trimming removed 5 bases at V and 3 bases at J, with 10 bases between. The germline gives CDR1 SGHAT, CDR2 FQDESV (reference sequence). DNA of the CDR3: TGTGCCAGCAGCCAAGACGGACACTATGGCTACACCTTC. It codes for CASSQDGHYGYTF.

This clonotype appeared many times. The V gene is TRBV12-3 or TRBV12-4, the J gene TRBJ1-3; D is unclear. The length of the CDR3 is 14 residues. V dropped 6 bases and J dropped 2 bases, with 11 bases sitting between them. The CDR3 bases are TGTGCCAGCAGCCCGGGCCGGGCTGGAAACACCATATATTTT. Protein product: CASSPGRAGNTIYF.

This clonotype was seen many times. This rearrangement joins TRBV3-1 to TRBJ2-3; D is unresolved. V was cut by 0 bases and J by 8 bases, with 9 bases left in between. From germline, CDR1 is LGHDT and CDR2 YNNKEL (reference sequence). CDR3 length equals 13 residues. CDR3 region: CASSQDAVVTQYF. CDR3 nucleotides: TGTGCCAGCAGCCAAGATGCCGTTGTTACGCAGTATTTT.

This CDR3 reads CSARTGARGYTF. As DNA, the CDR3 is TGCAGTGCTAGAACCGGAGCCCGGGGCTACACCTTC. V and J are TRBV20-1 and TRBJ1-2; unclear D gene. CDR1 is DFQATT and CDR2 is SNEGSKA in the germline V gene (reference sequence). This CDR3 spans 12 amino acids. With 2 bases removed from V and 8 bases from J, the gap between germline ends came to 12 bases.

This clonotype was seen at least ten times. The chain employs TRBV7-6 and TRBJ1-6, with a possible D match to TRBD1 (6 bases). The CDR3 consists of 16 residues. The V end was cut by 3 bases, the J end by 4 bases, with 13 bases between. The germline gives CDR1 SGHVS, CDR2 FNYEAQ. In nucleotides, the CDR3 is TGTGCCAGCAGCTTTACCGGGACAAAATATAATTCACCCCTCCACTTT. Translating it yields CASSFTGTKYNSPLHF.

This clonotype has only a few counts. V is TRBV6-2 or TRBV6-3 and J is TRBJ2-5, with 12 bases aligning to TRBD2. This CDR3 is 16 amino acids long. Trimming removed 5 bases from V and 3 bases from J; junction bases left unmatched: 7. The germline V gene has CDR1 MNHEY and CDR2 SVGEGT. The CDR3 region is CASSTPWTSGEETQYF. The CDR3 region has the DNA TGTGCCAGCAGTACCCCGTGGACTAGCGGGGAAGAGACCCAGTACTTC.

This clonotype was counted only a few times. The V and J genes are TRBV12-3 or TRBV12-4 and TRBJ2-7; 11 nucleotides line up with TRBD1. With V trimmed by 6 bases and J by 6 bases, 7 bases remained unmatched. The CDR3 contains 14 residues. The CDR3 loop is CASRPGTGGGEQYF. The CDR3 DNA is TGTGCCAGCAGGCCCGGGACAGGGGGGGGCGAGCAGTACTTC.

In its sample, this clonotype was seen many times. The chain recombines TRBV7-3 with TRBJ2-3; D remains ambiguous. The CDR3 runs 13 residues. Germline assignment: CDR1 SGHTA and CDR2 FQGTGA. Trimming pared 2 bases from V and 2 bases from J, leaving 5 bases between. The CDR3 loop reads CASSLGDTDTQYF. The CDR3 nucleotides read TGTGCCAGCAGCTTAGGGGACACAGATACGCAGTATTTT.

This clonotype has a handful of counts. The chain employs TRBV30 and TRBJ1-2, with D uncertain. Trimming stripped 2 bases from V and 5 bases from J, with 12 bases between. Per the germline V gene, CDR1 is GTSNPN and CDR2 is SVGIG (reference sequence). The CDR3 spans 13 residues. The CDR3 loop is CAWSKWADYGYTF. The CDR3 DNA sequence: TGTGCCTGGAGTAAATGGGCAGATTATGGCTACACCTTC. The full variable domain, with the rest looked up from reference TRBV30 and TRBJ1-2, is SQTIHQWPATLVQPVGSPLSLECTVEGTSNPNLYWYRQAAGRGLQLLFYSVGIGQISSEVPQNLSASRPQDRQFILSSKKLLLSDSGFYLCAWSKWADYGYTFGSGTRLTVV.

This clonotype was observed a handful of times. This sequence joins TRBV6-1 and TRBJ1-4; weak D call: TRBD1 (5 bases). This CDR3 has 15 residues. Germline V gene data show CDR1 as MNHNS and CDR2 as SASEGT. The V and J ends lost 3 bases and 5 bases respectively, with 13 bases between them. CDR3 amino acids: CASSDSNRLNEKLFF. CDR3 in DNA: TGTGCCAGCAGTGATTCGAACAGGCTGAATGAAAAACTGTTTTTT.

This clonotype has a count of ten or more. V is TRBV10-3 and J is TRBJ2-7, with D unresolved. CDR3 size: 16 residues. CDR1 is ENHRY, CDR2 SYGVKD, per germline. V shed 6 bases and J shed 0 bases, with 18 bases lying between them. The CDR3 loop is CAIRNGGQANSYEQYF. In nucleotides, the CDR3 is TGTGCCATCAGGAACGGTGGGCAGGCCAACTCCTACGAGCAGTACTTC.

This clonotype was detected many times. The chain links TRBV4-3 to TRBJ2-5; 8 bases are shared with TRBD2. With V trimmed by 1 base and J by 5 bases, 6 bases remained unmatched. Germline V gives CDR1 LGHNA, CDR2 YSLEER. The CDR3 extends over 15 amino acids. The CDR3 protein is CASSQGQRGWETQYF. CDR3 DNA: TGCGCCAGCAGCCAAGGTCAGCGGGGGTGGGAGACCCAGTACTTC.

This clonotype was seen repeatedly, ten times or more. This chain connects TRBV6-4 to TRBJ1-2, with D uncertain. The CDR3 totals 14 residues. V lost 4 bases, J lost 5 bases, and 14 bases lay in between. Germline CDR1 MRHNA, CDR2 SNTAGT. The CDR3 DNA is TGTGCCAGCAGTGCAATGGCAGGCACATATGGCTACACCTTC. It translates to CASSAMAGTYGYTF.